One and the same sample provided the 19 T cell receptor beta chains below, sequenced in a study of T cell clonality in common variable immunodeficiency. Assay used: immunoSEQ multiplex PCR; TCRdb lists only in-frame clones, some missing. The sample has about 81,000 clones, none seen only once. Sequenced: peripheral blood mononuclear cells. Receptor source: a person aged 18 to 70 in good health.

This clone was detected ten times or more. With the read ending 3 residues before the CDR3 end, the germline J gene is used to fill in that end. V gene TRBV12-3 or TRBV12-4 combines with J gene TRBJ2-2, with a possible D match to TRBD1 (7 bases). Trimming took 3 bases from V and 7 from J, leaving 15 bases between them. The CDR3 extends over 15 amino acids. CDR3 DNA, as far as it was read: TGTGCCAGCAGTTTGGTCAGGGGGGTGGTCGGGGAG. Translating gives CASSLVRGVVGE. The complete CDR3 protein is CASSLVRGVVGELFF.

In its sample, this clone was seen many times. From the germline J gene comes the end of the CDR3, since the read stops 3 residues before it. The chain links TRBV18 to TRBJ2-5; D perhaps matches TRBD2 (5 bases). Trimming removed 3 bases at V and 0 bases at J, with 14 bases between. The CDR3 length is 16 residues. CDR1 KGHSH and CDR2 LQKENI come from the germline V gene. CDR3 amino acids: CASSPPGLLYQETQYF. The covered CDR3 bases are TGTGCCAGCTCACCCCCCGGACTCTTGTACCAAGAGACC.

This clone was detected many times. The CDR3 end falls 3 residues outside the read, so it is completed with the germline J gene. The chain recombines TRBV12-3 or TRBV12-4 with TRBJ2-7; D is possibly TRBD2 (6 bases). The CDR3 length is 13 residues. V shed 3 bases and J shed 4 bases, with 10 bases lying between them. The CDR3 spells CASSFESGYEQYF. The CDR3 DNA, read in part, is TGTGCCAGCAGTTTCGAAAGCGGGTACGAG.

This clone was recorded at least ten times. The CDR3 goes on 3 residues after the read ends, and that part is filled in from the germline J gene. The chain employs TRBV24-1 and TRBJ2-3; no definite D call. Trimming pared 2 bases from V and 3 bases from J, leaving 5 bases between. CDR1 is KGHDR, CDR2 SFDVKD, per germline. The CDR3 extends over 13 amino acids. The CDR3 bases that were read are TGTGCCACCAGTGATTCCAGTACAGATACG. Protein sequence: CATSDSSTDT. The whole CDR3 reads CATSDSSTDTQYF.

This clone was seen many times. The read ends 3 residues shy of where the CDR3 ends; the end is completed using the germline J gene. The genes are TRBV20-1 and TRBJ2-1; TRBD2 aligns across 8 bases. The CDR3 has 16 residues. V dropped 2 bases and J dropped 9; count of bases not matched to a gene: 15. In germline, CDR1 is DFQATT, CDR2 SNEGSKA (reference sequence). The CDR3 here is CSARKPGLGGFGEQFF. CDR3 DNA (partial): TGCAGTGCTAGAAAGCCGGGACTAGGAGGCTTCGGTGAG.

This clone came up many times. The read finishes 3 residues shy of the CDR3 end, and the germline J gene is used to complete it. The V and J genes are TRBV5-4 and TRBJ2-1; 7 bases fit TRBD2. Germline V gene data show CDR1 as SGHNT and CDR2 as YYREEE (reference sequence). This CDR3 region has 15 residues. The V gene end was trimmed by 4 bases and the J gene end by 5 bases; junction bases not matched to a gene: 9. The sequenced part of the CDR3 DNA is TGTGCCAGCAGCCCGCCGGGACTATCTAACAATGAG. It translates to CASSPPGLSNNE. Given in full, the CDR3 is CASSPPGLSNNEQFF.

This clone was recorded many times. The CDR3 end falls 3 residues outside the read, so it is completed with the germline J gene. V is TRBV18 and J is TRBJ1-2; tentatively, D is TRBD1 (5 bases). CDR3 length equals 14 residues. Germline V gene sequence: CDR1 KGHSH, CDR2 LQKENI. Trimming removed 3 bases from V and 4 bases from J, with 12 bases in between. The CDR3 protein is CASSPGGAFYGYTF. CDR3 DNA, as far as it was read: TGTGCCAGCTCACCGGGCGGGGCCTTCTATGGC.

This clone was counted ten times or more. The CDR3 DNA, read in part, is TGTGCCAGCAGTGTAAACAGGGCCACCGGGGAG. It yields the protein CASSVNRATGE. The entire CDR3 is CASSVNRATGELFF. The chain uses TRBV6-1 and TRBJ2-2; D is possibly TRBD1 (6 bases). The read is 3 residues too short to cover the CDR3 end, so that end is filled in from the germline J gene. V dropped 4 bases and J dropped 4 bases, with 10 bases sitting between them. The germline gives CDR1 MNHNS, CDR2 SASEGT. The CDR3 sequence is 14 residues long.

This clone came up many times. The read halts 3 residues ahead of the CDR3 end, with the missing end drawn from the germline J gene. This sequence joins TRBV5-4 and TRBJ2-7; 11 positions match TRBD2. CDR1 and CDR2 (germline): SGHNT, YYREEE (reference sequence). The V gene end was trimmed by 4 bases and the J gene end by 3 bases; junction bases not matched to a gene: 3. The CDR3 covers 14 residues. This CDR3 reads CASSPTSGNYEQYF. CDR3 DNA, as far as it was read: TGTGCCAGCAGCCCGACTAGCGGGAACTACGAG. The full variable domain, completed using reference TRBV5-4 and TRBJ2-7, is ETGVTQSPTHLIKTRGQQVTLRCSSQSGHNTVSWYQQALGQGPQFIFQYYREEENGRGNFPPRFSGLQFPNYSSELNVNALELDDSALYLCASSPTSGNYEQYFGPGTRLTVT.

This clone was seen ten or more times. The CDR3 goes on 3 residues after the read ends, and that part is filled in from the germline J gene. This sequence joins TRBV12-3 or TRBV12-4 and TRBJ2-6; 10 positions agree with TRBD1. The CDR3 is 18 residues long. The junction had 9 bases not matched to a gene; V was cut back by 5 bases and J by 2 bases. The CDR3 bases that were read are TGTGCCAGCAGTCCCCGGGACAGGGGAAGGGCTGGGGCCAACGTC. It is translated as CASSPRDRGRAGANV. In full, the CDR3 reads CASSPRDRGRAGANVLTF.

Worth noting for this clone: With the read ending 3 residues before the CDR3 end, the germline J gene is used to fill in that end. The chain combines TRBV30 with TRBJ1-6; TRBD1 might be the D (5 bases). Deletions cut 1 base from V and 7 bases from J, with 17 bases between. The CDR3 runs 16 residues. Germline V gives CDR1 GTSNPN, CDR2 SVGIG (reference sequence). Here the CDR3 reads CAWSGDSWGENSPLHF. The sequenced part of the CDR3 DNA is TGTGCCTGGAGTGGGGACTCCTGGGGGGAAAATTCACCC.

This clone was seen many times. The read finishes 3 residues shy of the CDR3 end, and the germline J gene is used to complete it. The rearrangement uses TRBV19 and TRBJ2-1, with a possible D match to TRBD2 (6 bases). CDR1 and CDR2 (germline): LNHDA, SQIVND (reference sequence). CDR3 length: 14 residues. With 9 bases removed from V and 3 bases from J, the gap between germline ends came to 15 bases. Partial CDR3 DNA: TGTGCCAGCAAGACGCGGGGTGGCTACAATGAG. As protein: CASKTRGGYNE. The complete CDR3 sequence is CASKTRGGYNEQFF.

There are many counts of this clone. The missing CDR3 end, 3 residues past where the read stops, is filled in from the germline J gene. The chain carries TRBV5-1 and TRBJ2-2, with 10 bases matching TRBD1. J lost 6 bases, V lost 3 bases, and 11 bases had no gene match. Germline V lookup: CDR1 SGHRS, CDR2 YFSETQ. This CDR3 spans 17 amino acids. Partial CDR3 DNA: TGCGCCAGCAGCTATAAAGGGACAGGGGATAGGGCCGGGGAG. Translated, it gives CASSYKGTGDRAGE. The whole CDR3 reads CASSYKGTGDRAGELFF.

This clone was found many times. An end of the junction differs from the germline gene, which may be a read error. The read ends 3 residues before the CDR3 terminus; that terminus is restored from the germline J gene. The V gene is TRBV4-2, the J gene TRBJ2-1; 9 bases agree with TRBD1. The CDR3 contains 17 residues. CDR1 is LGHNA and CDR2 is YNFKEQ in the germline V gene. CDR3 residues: CASSQDTGQGGGNEQFF. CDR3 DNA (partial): TGCGCCAGCAGCCAAGATACGGGACAGGGAGGCGGGAATGAG.

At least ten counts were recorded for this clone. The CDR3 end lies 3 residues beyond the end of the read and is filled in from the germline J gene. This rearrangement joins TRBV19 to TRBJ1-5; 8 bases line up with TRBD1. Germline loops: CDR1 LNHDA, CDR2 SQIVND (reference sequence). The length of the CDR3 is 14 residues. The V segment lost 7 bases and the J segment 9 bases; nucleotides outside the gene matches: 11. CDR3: CASTLDRGVRPQHF. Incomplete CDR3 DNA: TGTGCCAGTACCCTAGACAGGGGTGTTCGGCCC. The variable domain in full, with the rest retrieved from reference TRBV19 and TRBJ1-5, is DGGITQSPKYLFRKEGQNVTLSCEQNLNHDAMYWYRQDPGQGLRLIYYSQIVNDFQKGDIAEGYSVSREKKESFPLTVTSAQKNPTAFYLCASTLDRGVRPQHFGDGTRLSIL.

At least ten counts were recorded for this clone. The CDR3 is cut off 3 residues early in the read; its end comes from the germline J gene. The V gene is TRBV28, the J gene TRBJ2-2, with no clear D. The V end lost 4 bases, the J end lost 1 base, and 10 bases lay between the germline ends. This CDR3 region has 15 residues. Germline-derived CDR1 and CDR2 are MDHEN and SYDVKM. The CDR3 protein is CASSSARLNTGELFF. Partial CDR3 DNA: TGTGCCAGCAGTTCCGCCCGACTGAACACCGGGGAG.

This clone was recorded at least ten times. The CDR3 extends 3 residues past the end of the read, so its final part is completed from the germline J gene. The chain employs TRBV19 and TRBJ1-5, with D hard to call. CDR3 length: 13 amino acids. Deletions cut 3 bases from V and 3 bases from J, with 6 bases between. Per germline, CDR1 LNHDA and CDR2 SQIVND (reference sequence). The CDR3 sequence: CASSMSVNQPQHF. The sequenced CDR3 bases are TGTGCCAGTAGTATGTCAGTCAATCAGCCC.

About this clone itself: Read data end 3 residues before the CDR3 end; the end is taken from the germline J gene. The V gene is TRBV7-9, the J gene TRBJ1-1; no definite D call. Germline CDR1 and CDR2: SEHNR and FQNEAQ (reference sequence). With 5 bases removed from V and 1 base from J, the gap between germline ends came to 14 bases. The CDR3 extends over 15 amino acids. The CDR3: CASSGEPKGNTEAFF. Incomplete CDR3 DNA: TGTGCCAGCAGCGGAGAGCCAAAGGGGAACACTGAA.

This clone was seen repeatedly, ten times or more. Incomplete CDR3 DNA: TGTGCCAGCAGCATAGGAGCGGGAGAGGGAGAGACC. It encodes CASSIGAGEGET. The full CDR3 reads CASSIGAGEGETQYF. The chain carries TRBV9 and TRBJ2-5; 8 positions agree with TRBD2. The observed sequence ends 3 residues before the CDR3 terminus, with the missing tail filled in from the germline J gene. The CDR3 totals 15 residues. After removal of 4 bases from V and 4 bases from J, the junction contained 9 bases not matched to a gene. CDR1 and CDR2 from the germline V gene are SGDLS and YYNGEE.